This T cell receptor beta chain was sequenced for a study of shared clonotypes between healthy human individuals. V trimming: 10 bases; J trimming: 2 bases; junction bases outside the gene matches: 10. The length of the CDR3 is 14 residues. Germline V gene lookup returns CDR1 MNHEY and CDR2 SMNVEV (reference sequence). Libraries were prepared by immunoSEQ multiplex PCR; TCRdb keeps only in-frame clonotypes and omits some of them. This sample has about 1.4 million clones, with around 97% found just once. The clonotype comes from a man under 40 in good health. The genes are TRBV27 and TRBJ2-5; 7 positions agree with TRBD1. Sequencing was performed on naive CD4+ T cells sorted from blood. The subset was: CD45RA+ positively selected. CDR3 DNA sequence: TGTGCCAATCCCTGTTGGACAGGTCAAGAGACCCAGTACTTC. As protein: CANPCWTGQETQYF.